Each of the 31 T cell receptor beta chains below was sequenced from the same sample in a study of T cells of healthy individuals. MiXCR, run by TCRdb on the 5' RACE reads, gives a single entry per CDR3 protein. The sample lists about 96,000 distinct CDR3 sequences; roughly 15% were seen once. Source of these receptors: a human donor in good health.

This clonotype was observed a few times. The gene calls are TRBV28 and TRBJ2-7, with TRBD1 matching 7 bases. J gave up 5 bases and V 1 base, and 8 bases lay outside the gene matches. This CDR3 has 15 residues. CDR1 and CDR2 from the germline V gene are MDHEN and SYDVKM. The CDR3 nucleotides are TGTGCCAGCAGTTTATCACGACAGGGCCCCCACGAGCAGTACTTC. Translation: CASSLSRQGPHEQYF.

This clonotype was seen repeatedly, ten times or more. The DNA for the CDR3 is TGTGCCAGCAATGCGCTAGCGGGAAGCACAGATACGCAGTATTTT. It codes for CASNALAGSTDTQYF. The gene calls are TRBV6-1 and TRBJ2-3; TRBD2 aligns across 9 bases. Germline-derived CDR1 and CDR2 are MNHNS and SASEGT. V lost 7 bases and J lost 0; bases outside the gene matches: 5. The CDR3 covers 15 residues.

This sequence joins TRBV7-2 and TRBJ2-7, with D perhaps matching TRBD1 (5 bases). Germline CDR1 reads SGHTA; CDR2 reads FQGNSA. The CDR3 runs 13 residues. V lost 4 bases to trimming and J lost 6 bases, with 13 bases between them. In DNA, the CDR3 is TGTGCCAGCAGCTCCCACAGGCGGTCCGAGCAGTACTTC. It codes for CASSSHRRSEQYF.

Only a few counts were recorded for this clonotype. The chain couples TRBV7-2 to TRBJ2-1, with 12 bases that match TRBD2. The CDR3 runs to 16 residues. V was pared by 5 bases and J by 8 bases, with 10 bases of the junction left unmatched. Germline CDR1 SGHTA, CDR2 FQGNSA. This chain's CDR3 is CASSPRHLAGGYEQFF. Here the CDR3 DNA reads TGTGCCAGCAGCCCCAGGCATCTAGCGGGGGGGTATGAGCAGTTCTTC.

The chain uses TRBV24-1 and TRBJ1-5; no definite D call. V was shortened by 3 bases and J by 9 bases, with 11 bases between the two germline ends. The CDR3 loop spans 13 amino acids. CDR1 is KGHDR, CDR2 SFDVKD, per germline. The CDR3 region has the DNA TGTGCCACCAGTGATCTACGATCGGGGCCCCAGCATTTT. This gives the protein CATSDLRSGPQHF.

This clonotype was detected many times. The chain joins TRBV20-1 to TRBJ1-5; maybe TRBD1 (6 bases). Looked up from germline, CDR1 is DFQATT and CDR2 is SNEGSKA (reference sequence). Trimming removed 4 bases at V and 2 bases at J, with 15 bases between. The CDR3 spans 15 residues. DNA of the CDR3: TGCAGTGCTACCTCCTCAGGGGCCGGCAATCAGCCCCAGCATTTT. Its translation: CSATSSGAGNQPQHF.

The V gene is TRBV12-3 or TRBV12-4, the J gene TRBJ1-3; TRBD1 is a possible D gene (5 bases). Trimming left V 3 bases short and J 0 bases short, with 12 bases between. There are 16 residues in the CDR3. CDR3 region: CASSFRAGHSGNTIYF. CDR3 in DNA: TGTGCCAGCAGTTTCCGGGCGGGGCACTCTGGAAACACCATATATTTT.

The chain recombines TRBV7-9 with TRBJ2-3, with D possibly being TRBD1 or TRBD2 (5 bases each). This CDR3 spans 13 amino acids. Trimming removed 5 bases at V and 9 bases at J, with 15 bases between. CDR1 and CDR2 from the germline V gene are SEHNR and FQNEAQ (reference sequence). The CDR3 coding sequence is TGTGCCAGCAGCGTGGACGGGGCCGGGACGCAGTATTTT. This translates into CASSVDGAGTQYF.

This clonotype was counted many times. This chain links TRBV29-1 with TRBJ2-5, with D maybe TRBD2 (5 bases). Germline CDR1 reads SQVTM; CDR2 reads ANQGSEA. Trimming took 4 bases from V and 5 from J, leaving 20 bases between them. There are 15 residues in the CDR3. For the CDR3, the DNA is TGCAGCGTTGCGAGCGGCAGCGACTTTGGGGAGACCCAGTACTTC. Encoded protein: CSVASGSDFGETQYF.

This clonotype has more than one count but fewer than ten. This chain's CDR3 is CSARAPSGRTDTQYF. DNA of the CDR3: TGCAGTGCCCGAGCCCCTAGCGGGAGGACAGATACGCAGTATTTT. The chain has TRBV20-1 and TRBJ2-3; 11 bases fit TRBD2. From germline, CDR1 is DFQATT and CDR2 SNEGSKA (reference sequence). This CDR3 contains 15 residues. Trimming at V came to 6 bases and at J to 3 bases, leaving 8 bases not matched to a gene.

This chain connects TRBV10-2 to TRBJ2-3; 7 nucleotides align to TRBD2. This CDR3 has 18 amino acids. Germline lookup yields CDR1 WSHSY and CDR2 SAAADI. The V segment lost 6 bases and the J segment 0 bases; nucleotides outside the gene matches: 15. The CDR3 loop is CASRLTSRPTTSTDTQYF. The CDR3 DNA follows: TGCGCCAGCAGGTTGACTAGCAGACCAACAACCAGCACAGATACGCAGTATTTT.

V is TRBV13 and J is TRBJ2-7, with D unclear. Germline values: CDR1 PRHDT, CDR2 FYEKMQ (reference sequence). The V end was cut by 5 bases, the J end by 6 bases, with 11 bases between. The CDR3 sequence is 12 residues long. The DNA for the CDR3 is TGTGCCAGCAGCCAGAGTCCCCTCGAGCAGTACTTC. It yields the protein CASSQSPLEQYF. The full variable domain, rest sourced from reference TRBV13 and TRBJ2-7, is AAGVIQSPRHLIKEKRETATLKCYPIPRHDTVYWYQQGPGQDPQFLISFYEKMQSDKGSIPDRFSAQQFSDYHSELNMSSLELGDSALYFCASSQSPLEQYFGPGTRLTVT.

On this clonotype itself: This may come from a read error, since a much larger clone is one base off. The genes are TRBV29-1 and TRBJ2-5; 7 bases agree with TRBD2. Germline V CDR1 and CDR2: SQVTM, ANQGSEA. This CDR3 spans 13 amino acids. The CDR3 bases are TGCAGCGCCGGGGAGGGCACACAAGAGGCCCAGTACTTC. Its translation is CSAGEGTQEAQYF.

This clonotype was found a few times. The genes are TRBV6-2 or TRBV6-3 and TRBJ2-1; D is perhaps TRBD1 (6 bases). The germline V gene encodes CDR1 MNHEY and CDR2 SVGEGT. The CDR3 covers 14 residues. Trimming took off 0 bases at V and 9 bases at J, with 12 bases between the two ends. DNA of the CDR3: TGTGCCAGCAGTTACTCGAGAGGGGACACTGAGCAGTTCTTC. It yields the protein CASSYSRGDTEQFF.

CDR3: CASSSQGMSSPLHF. CDR3 nucleotide sequence: TGTGCCAGCAGCTCACAGGGGATGAGTTCACCCCTCCACTTT. The rearrangement uses TRBV7-2 and TRBJ1-6; 7 bases align to TRBD1. Looked up from germline, CDR1 is SGHTA and CDR2 is FQGNSA. The CDR3 is 14 amino acids. V lost 4 bases to trimming and J lost 9 bases; unmatched junction nucleotides: 6. The full variable domain, its missing parts supplied by reference TRBV7-2 and TRBJ1-6, is GAGVSQSPSNKVTEKGKDVELRCDPISGHTALYWYRQSLGQGLEFLIYFQGNSAPDKSGLPSDRFSAERTGGSVSTLTIQRTQQEDSAVYLCASSSQGMSSPLHFGNGTRLTVT.

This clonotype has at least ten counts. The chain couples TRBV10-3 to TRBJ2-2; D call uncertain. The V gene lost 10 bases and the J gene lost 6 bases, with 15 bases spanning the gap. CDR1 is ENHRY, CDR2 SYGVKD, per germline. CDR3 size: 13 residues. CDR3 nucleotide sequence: TGTGCCACGAAGGACCTCCGGCCCGGGGAGCTGTTTTTT. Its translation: CATKDLRPGELFF.

The CDR3 DNA reads TGTGCCAGCAGTTTGGGGACAGGGTCAGGCTACGAGCAGTACTTC. Translating gives CASSLGTGSGYEQYF. This rearrangement joins TRBV12-3 or TRBV12-4 to TRBJ2-7; TRBD1 agrees at 9 bases. This CDR3 comprises 15 residues. The V gene end was trimmed by 3 bases and the J gene end by 3 bases; junction bases not matched to a gene: 6.

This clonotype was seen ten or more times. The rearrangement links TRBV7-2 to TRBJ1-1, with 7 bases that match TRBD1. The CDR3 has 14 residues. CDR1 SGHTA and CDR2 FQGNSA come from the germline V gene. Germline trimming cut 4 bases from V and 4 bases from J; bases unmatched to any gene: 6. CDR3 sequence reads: CASSSPQGGTEAFF. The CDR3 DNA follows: TGTGCCAGCAGCTCACCCCAGGGGGGCACTGAAGCTTTCTTT.

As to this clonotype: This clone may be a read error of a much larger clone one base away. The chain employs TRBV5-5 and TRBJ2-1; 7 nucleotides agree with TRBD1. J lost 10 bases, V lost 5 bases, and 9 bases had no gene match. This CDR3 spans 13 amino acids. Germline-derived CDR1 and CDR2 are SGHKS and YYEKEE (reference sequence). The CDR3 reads CASSYRDSIEQFF. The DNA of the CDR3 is TGTGCCAGCAGTTACCGGGACAGCATAGAGCAGTTCTTC.

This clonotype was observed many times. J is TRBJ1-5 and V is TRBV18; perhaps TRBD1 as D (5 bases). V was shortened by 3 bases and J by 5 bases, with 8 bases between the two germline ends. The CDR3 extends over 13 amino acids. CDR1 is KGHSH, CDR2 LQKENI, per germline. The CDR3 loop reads CASSPSTDQPQHF. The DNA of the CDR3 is TGTGCCAGCTCACCTTCGACAGATCAGCCCCAGCATTTT.

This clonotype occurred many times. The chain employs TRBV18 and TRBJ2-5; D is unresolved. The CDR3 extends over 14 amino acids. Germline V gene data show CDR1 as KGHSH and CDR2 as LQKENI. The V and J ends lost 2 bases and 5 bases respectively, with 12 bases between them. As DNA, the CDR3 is TGTGCCAGCTCACCAGCGGTCCAAGGGGAGACCCAGTACTTC. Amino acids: CASSPAVQGETQYF. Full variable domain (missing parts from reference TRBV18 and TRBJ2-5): NAGVMQNPRHLVRRRGQEARLRCSPMKGHSHVYWYRQLPEEGLKFMVYLQKENIIDESGMPKERFSAEFPKEGPSILRIQQVVRGDSAAYFCASSPAVQGETQYFGPGTRLLVL.

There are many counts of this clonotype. CDR3 sequence (DNA): TGCAGCGTTGAAGAAGGCGAAACCGGGGAGCTGTTTTTT. Translation gives CSVEEGETGELFF. The V gene is TRBV29-1, the J gene TRBJ2-2; D not certain. V was clipped by 0 bases and J by 5 bases, with 7 bases between them. This CDR3 has 13 amino acids. Per germline, CDR1 SQVTM and CDR2 ANQGSEA.

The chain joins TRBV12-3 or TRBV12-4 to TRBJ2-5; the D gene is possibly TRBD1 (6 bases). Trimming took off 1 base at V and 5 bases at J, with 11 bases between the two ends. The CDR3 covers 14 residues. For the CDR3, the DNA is TGTGCCAGCAGTTTAGACAGGGCTGGGGAGACCCAGTACTTC. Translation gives CASSLDRAGETQYF.

This CDR3 reads CASRNLGLGEQYF. DNA for the CDR3: TGTGCCTCCCGGAATCTGGGTTTGGGAGAGCAGTACTTC. The chain joins TRBV27 to TRBJ2-7; D is unresolved. There are 13 residues in the CDR3. Germline V gives CDR1 MNHEY, CDR2 SMNVEV (reference sequence). The V and J ends lost 11 bases and 7 bases respectively, with 21 bases between them.

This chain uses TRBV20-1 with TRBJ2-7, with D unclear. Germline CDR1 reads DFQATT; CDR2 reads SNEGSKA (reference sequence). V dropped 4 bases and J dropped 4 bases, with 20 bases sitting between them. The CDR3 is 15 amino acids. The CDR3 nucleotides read TGCAGTGCTAAGTCCTTCGATCTTACCCAATACGAGCAGTACTTC. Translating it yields CSAKSFDLTQYEQYF.

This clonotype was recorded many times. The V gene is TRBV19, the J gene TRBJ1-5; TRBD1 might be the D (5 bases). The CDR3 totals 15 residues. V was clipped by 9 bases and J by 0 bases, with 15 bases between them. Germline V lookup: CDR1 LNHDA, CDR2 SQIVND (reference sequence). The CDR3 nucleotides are TGTGCCAGGAAAAACAGGTCCTATAGCAATCAGCCCCAGCATTTT. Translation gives CARKNRSYSNQPQHF. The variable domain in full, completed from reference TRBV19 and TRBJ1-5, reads DGGITQSPKYLFRKEGQNVTLSCEQNLNHDAMYWYRQDPGQGLRLIYYSQIVNDFQKGDIAEGYSVSREKKESFPLTVTSAQKNPTAFYLCARKNRSYSNQPQHFGDGTRLSIL.

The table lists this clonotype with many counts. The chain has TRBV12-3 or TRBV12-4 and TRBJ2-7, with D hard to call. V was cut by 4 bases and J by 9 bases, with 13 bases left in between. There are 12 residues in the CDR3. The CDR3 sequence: CASSSSLPMQYF. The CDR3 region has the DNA TGTGCCAGCAGTTCGTCTTTACCGATGCAGTACTTC.

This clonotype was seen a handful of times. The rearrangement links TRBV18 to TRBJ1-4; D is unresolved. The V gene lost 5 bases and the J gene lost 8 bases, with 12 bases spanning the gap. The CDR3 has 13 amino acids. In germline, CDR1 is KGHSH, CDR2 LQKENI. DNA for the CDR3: TGTGCCAGCTCATATAACGCGGGCGAAAAACTGTTTTTT. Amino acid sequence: CASSYNAGEKLFF. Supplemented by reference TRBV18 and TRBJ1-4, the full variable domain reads NAGVMQNPRHLVRRRGQEARLRCSPMKGHSHVYWYRQLPEEGLKFMVYLQKENIIDESGMPKERFSAEFPKEGPSILRIQQVVRGDSAAYFCASSYNAGEKLFFGSGTQLSVL.

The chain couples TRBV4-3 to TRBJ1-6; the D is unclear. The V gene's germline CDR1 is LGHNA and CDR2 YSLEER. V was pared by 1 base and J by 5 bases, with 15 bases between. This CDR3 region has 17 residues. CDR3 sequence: CASSQVSMGPHNSPLHF. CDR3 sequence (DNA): TGCGCCAGCAGCCAAGTGTCCATGGGCCCCCATAATTCACCCCTCCACTTT.

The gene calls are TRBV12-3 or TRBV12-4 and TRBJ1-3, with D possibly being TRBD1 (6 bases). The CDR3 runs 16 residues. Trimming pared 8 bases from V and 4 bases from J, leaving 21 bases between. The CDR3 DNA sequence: TGTGCCAGCCTAAACAGGGTGGGGGCCTCGGGAAACACCATATATTTT. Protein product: CASLNRVGASGNTIYF.

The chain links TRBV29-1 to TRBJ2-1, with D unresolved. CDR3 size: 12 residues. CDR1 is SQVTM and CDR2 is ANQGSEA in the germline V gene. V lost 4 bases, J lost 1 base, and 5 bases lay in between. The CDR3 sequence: CSVALSYNEQFF. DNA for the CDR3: TGCAGCGTTGCGTTGTCCTACAATGAGCAGTTCTTC.